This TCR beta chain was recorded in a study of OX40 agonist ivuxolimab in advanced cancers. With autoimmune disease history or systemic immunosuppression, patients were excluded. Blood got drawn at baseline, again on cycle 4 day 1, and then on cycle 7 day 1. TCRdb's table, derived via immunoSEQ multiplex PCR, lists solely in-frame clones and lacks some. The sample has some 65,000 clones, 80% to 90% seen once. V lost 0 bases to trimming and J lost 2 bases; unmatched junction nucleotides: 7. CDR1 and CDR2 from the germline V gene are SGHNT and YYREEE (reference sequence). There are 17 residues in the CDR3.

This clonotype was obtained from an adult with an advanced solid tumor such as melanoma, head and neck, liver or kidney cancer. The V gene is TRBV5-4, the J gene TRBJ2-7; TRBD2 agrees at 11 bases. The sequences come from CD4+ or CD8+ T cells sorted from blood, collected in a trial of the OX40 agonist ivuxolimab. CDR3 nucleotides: TGTGCCAGCAGCTTGGGGAAACTAGCGGGGGCACCCTACGAGCAGTACTTC. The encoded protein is CASSLGKLAGAPYEQYF.